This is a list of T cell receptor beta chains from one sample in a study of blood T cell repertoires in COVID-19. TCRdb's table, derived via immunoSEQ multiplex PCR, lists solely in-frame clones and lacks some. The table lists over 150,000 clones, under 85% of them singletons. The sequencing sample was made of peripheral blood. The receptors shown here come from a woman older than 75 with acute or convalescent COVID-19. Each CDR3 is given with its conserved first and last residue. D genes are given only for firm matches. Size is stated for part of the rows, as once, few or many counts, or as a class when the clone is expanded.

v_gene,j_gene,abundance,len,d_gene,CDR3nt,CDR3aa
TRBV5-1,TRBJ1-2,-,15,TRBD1,TGCGCCAGCAGCAGAACCGGGACAGAGATCAGTGGCTACACCTTC,CASSRTGTEISGYTF
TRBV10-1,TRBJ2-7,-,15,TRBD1,TGCGCCAGCAGTGAAGGACAGGGGGCCTTCTACGAGCAGTACTTC,CASSEGQGAFYEQYF
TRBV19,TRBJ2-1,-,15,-,TGTGCCAGTAGCCCTGTAGTGGTTTCTGGCAATGAGCAGTTCTTC,CASSPVVVSGNEQFF
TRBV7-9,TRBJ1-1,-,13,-,TGTGCCAGCAGCTTACAGGATGGCACTGAAGCTTTCTTT,CASSLQDGTEAFF
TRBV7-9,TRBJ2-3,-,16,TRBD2,TGTGCCAGCAGCTTACGGACTAGCGGGGGGACAGATACGCAGTATTTT,CASSLRTSGGTDTQYF
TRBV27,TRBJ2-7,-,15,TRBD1,TGTGCCAGCAGTTTAAAGGACAGGGGCCCCTACGAGCAGTACTTC,CASSLKDRGPYEQYF
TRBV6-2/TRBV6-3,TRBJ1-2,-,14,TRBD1,TGTGCCAGCAGCCAAGGACAGGCGAACTATGGCTACACCTTC,CASSQGQANYGYTF
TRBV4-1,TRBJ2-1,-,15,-,TGCGCCAGCAGCCAAGACAGCGGCTCCTACAATGAGCAGTTCTTC,CASSQDSGSYNEQFF
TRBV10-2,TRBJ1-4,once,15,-,TGCGCCAGCAGTGAGTCGTGGCAGGGGAATGAAAAACTGTTTTTT,CASSESWQGNEKLFF
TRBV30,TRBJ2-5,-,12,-,TGTGCCTGGAACCCAGGGGGGGAGACCCAGTACTTC,CAWNPGGETQYF
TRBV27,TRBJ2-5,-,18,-,TGTGCCAGCAGTTCCCGGCCGACAGGCACTACAACCCAAGAGACCCAGTACTTC,CASSSRPTGTTTQETQYF
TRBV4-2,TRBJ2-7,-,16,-,TGTGCCAGCAGCCTCACCGGGACTTCAAGCTCCTACGAGCAGTACTTC,CASSLTGTSSSYEQYF
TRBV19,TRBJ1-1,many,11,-,TGTGCCAGTTTCGGGAACACTGAAGCTTTCTTT,CASFGNTEAFF
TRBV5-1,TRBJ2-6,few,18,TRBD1,TGCGCCAGCAGCTTGGGGACAGGGACCACCTCTGGGGCCAACGTCCTGACTTTC,CASSLGTGTTSGANVLTF
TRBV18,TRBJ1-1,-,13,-,TGTGCCAGCTCACCATTGGTAGACACTGAAGCTTTCTTT,CASSPLVDTEAFF
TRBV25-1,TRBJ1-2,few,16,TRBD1,TGTGCCAGCAGTGTCACGGGGACAGGGGAAAACTATGGCTACACCTTC,CASSVTGTGENYGYTF
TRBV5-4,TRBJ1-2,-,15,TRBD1,TGTGCCAGCAGCTCGCCCTCGGACAGGGGCTATGGCTACACCTTC,CASSSPSDRGYGYTF
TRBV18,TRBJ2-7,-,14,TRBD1,TGTGCCAGCTCACCTCAGACAGGGACCGACGAGCAGTACTTC,CASSPQTGTDEQYF
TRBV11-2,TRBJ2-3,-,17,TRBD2,TGTGCCAGCAGCGCAAGGACTAGCACAGCGTTCACAGATACGCAGTATTTT,CASSARTSTAFTDTQYF
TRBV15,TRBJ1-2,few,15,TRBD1,TGTGCCACCAGCAGAGTTCGACAGGGCTTTAACGGCTACACCTTC,CATSRVRQGFNGYTF
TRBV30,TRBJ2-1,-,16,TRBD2,TGTGCCTGGAGTGCCCTCGCGGGAGGCTCCTACAATGAGCAGTTCTTC,CAWSALAGGSYNEQFF
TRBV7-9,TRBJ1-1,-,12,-,TGTGCCAGCAGCTTGGACGGGGCTGAAGCTTTCTTT,CASSLDGAEAFF
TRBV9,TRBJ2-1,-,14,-,TGTGCCAGCAGCCCGATCCCTGCGTACAATGAGCAGTTCTTC,CASSPIPAYNEQFF
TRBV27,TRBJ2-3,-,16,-,TGTGCCAGCACCCCCCTCCTAGCGACGATCACAGATACGCAGTATTTT,CASTPLLATITDTQYF
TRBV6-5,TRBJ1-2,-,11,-,TGTGCCAGCCAGGACAATTATGGCTACACCTTC,CASQDNYGYTF
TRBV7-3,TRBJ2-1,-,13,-,TGTGCCAGCAGCGGAGACAGCCACAATGAGCAGTTCTTC,CASSGDSHNEQFF
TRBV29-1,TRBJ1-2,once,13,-,TGCAGCGTTGGGCCACAGCTTAACTATGGCTACACCTTC,CSVGPQLNYGYTF
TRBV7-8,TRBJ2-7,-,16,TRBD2,TGTGCCAGCAGCTTATCGGCTAGCGGAAGCTCCTACGAGCAGTACTTC,CASSLSASGSSYEQYF
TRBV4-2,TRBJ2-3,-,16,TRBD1,TGTGCCAGCAGCCAAGATCTGGGACAGGGGGCGGATACGCAGTATTTT,CASSQDLGQGADTQYF
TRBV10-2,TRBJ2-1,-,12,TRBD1,TGCGCCAGCCTAGACAGGGAGAATGAGCAGTTCTTC,CASLDRENEQFF
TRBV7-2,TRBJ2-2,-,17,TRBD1,TGTGCCAGCAGCCCATCCCCGGGACAGGTTAGGAACGGGGAGCTGTTTTTT,CASSPSPGQVRNGELFF
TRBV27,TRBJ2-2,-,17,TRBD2,TGTGCCAGCAGTATCTTCGGACTAGCGGGAGTTCCGGGGGAGCTGTTTTTT,CASSIFGLAGVPGELFF
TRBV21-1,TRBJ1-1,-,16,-,TGTGCCAGCCGCGTTTCAGGCCAAAAGAAGAACACTGAAGCTTTCTTT,CASRVSGQKKNTEAFF
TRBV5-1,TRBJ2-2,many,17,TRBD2,TGCGCCAGCAGCTGGGGGTCCGCGGGAGCGGCGGCCGGGGAGCTGTTTTTT,CASSWGSAGAAAGELFF
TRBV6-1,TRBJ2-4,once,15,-,TGTGCCAGCAGTGAAGATTTAGGGGTTGGGGTCATTCAGTACTTC,CASSEDLGVGVIQYF
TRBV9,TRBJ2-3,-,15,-,TGTGCCAGCAGCGTAGGTCCAGGGGGGACAGATACGCAGTATTTT,CASSVGPGGTDTQYF
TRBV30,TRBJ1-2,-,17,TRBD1,TGTGCCTGGAGTTCCACGACTACAGGGGCCCGAGGCTATGGCTACACCTTC,CAWSSTTTGARGYGYTF
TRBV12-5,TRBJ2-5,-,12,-,TGTGCTAGTGGTTCACCCGCGGAGACCCAGTACTTC,CASGSPAETQYF
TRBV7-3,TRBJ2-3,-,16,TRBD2,TGTGCCAGCAGCCCAAGGCTAGCGGGCGTCACAGATACGCAGTATTTT,CASSPRLAGVTDTQYF
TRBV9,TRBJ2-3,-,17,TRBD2,TGTGCCAGCAGCGGACGGGCGACTAGCGGGGTTGCAGATACGCAGTATTTT,CASSGRATSGVADTQYF
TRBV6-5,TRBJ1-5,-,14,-,TGTGCCAGCAGCCCGGACGGGGGCAATCAGCCCCAGCATTTT,CASSPDGGNQPQHF
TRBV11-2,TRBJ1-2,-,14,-,TGTGCCAGCAGCTTAGACCAGGACACCTATGGCTACACCTTC,CASSLDQDTYGYTF
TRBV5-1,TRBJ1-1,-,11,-,TGCGCCAGCAGCGCCGGGACAGAAGCTTTCTTT,CASSAGTEAFF
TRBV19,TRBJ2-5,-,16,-,TGTGCCAGTAGTATGAATAACCCGGGTCGAGAAGAGACCCAGTACTTC,CASSMNNPGREETQYF